The 20 T cell receptor beta chains below all came from one sample that was sequenced in a study of identical twins. MiXCR, applied by TCRdb to the 5' RACE reads, yields one record per CDR3 protein. The table lists 300,000 to 400,000 distinct CDR3 sequences, roughly 10% of them singletons. Sequencing was carried out using naive T cells sorted from blood. All receptors derive from a woman aged 50 to 60 in good health.

This clonotype was counted a few times. The rearrangement joins TRBV4-1 to TRBJ2-7; D is undetermined. The CDR3 has 15 residues. The germline V and J ends were trimmed by 0 bases and 1 base, with 10 bases remaining between them. CDR1 and CDR2 (germline): MGHRA, YSYEKL. Here the CDR3 DNA reads TGCGCCAGCAGCCAAGATTTCATGGGGTCCTACGAGCAGTACTTC. Its protein product is CASSQDFMGSYEQYF.

The table lists this clonotype with many counts. The V and J genes are TRBV5-1 and TRBJ2-7, with a tentative D call TRBD2 (6 bases). This CDR3 is 15 amino acids long. Germline V gene data show CDR1 as SGHRS and CDR2 as YFSETQ. With 4 bases removed from V and 3 bases from J, the gap between germline ends came to 17 bases. CDR3 nucleotides: TGCGCCAGCAGCCGTGATGGTAGCGGATTCTACGAGCAGTACTTC. It specifies CASSRDGSGFYEQYF.

The gene calls are TRBV2 and TRBJ1-4; 8 positions agree with TRBD1. V lost 7 bases to trimming and J lost 7 bases; unmatched junction nucleotides: 5. The CDR3 totals 13 residues. CDR1 and CDR2 (germline): SNHLY, FYNNEI. The CDR3 sequence is CASTGQEFEKLFF. In nucleotides, the CDR3 is TGTGCCAGCACGGGACAGGAGTTTGAAAAACTGTTTTTT.

This chain links TRBV27 with TRBJ2-3; 11 bases are shared with TRBD2. Germline V lookup: CDR1 MNHEY, CDR2 SMNVEV (reference sequence). The junction had 20 bases not matched to a gene; V was cut back by 6 bases and J by 6 bases. The CDR3 is 19 residues long. The CDR3 bases are TGTGCCAGCAGGGACGGAACAGATCTACTAGCGGGGGACTTGGATACGCAGTATTTT. This sequence encodes CASRDGTDLLAGDLDTQYF.

This clonotype was seen at least ten times. This chain links TRBV5-1 with TRBJ2-3, with TRBD2 matching over 8 bases. CDR1 SGHRS and CDR2 YFSETQ come from the germline V gene. The CDR3 has 16 residues. The J segment lost 2 bases and the V segment lost 0 bases, leaving 5 bases of the junction unmatched. CDR3: CASSLGLARITDTQYF. In DNA form, the CDR3 reads TGCGCCAGCAGCTTGGGACTAGCGAGGATCACAGATACGCAGTATTTT.

A few counts support this clonotype. The chain joins TRBV6-1 to TRBJ1-1; D is ambiguous. Germline CDR1 and CDR2: MNHNS and SASEGT. The CDR3 totals 15 residues. Trimming stripped 10 bases from V and 4 bases from J, with 22 bases between. The CDR3 protein is CATRRLGSGVTEAFF. The CDR3 nucleotides are TGTGCCACCCGGCGGCTTGGTTCTGGTGTCACTGAAGCTTTCTTT.

This clonotype has more than one count but fewer than ten. This sequence joins TRBV5-1 and TRBJ2-3; maybe TRBD2 (6 bases). Germline-derived CDR1 and CDR2 are SGHRS and YFSETQ. The CDR3 has 14 amino acids. Trimming took off 3 bases at V and 4 bases at J, with 12 bases between the two ends. CDR3 in amino acids: CASSSSTSPDTQYF. As DNA, the CDR3 is TGCGCCAGCAGCTCCTCCACTAGCCCAGATACGCAGTATTTT.

The chain joins TRBV5-1 to TRBJ2-5; possibly TRBD2 for D (5 bases). The germline gives CDR1 SGHRS, CDR2 YFSETQ. This CDR3 is built from 14 residues. V gave up 1 base and J gave up 4 bases, with 11 bases separating them. CDR3: CASSLSSAGETQYF. In nucleotides, the CDR3 is TGCGCCAGCAGCTTGAGCTCCGCGGGAGAGACCCAGTACTTC. Drawing the rest from reference TRBV5-1 and TRBJ2-5, the complete variable domain is KAGVTQTPRYLIKTRGQQVTLSCSPISGHRSVSWYQQTPGQGLQFLFEYFSETQRNKGNFPGRFSGRQFSNSRSEMNVSTLELGDSALYLCASSLSSAGETQYFGPGTRLLVL.

This clonotype was detected many times. The rearrangement uses TRBV12-3 or TRBV12-4 and TRBJ2-1, with TRBD2 matching over 8 bases. The CDR3 totals 15 residues. Unmatched junction bases numbered 6, after V lost 3 bases and J lost 5 bases. CDR3 amino acids: CASSLETSGNNEQFF. The CDR3, as DNA: TGTGCCAGCAGTTTGGAAACTAGCGGTAACAATGAGCAGTTCTTC.

This clonotype occurred many times. The chain employs TRBV20-1 and TRBJ1-2; D unresolved. V gave up 0 bases and J gave up 5 bases, with 22 bases separating them. Germline assignment: CDR1 DFQATT and CDR2 SNEGSKA (reference sequence). The CDR3 loop spans 17 amino acids. The CDR3, as DNA: TGCAGTGCTAGAGATCTAGTTAGCGGATCGGCGGGGTATGGCTACACCTTC. Amino acid sequence: CSARDLVSGSAGYGYTF.

This clonotype was counted only a few times. The J gene is TRBJ1-5, the V gene TRBV7-8; D remains ambiguous. V lost 5 bases and J 0 bases, leaving 14 bases between the germline ends. Germline-derived CDR1 and CDR2 are SGHVS and FQNEAQ. This CDR3 region has 16 residues. The CDR3 is CASSGGGRNSNQPQHF. The DNA of the CDR3 is TGTGCCAGCAGCGGAGGCGGACGGAATAGCAATCAGCCCCAGCATTTT.

This clonotype was seen a few times. The chain joins TRBV9 to TRBJ2-1; TRBD1 matches at 8 bases. CDR3 length equals 14 residues. Germline loops: CDR1 SGDLS, CDR2 YYNGEE. Trimming cost V 3 bases and J 7 bases; bases outside gene matches: 6. The CDR3 is CASSATHRGNEQFF. The DNA of the CDR3 is TGTGCCAGCAGCGCGACCCACAGGGGGAATGAGCAGTTCTTC.

This clonotype came up many times. The chain employs TRBV12-3 or TRBV12-4 and TRBJ2-2; 7 bases line up with TRBD1. The CDR3 spans 14 residues. The trim removed 7 bases at V and 6 bases at J, leaving 8 bases unmatched. CDR3 in amino acids: CASKQGSISGELFF. The DNA for the CDR3 is TGTGCCAGCAAACAGGGGAGTATTTCCGGGGAGCTGTTTTTT.

The chain employs TRBV24-1 and TRBJ2-1; TRBD2 might be the D (6 bases). Germline V gene lookup returns CDR1 KGHDR and CDR2 SFDVKD. The germline V and J ends were trimmed by 5 bases and 14 bases, with 15 bases remaining between them. The CDR3 loop spans 12 amino acids. The CDR3 sequence is CATSAGTGVEFF. The CDR3 DNA follows: TGTGCCACCAGTGCAGGTACGGGGGTGGAGTTCTTC.

This clonotype was seen only a few times. The J gene is TRBJ2-7, the V gene TRBV5-1, with 7 bases lining up with TRBD1. The CDR3 is made up of 15 amino acids. V lost 4 bases and J lost 2; bases outside the gene matches: 9. Germline lookup yields CDR1 SGHRS and CDR2 YFSETQ. The CDR3 loop reads CASSARQGIAYEQYF. The CDR3 region has the DNA TGCGCCAGCAGCGCCAGACAGGGTATAGCCTACGAGCAGTACTTC. The full variable domain, completed using reference TRBV5-1 and TRBJ2-7, is KAGVTQTPRYLIKTRGQQVTLSCSPISGHRSVSWYQQTPGQGLQFLFEYFSETQRNKGNFPGRFSGRQFSNSRSEMNVSTLELGDSALYLCASSARQGIAYEQYFGPGTRLTVT.

This clonotype was counted many times. The chain uses TRBV10-2 and TRBJ2-7, with D unresolved. The V end lost 3 bases, the J end lost 6 bases, and 12 bases lay between the germline ends. The CDR3 spans 13 residues. CDR1 and CDR2 (germline): WSHSY, SAAADI. The CDR3 protein is CASSEVSIGEQYV. Here the CDR3 DNA reads TGCGCCAGCAGTGAAGTTAGTATAGGCGAGCAGTACGTC.

The rearrangement joins TRBV5-4 to TRBJ1-3; D gene unclear. The length of the CDR3 is 15 residues. In germline, CDR1 is SGHNT, CDR2 YYREEE (reference sequence). With 0 bases removed from V and 0 bases from J, the gap between germline ends came to 7 bases. CDR3 sequence reads: CASSLGMDSGNTIYF. As DNA, the CDR3 is TGTGCCAGCAGCTTGGGTATGGACTCTGGAAACACCATATATTTT.

This chain links TRBV9 with TRBJ2-7; 8 nucleotides match TRBD1. Looked up from germline, CDR1 is SGDLS and CDR2 is YYNGEE. This CDR3 has 14 residues. V gave up 2 bases and J gave up 3 bases; unmatched junction bases: 4. CDR3 coding DNA: TGTGCCAGCAGCGTGTCCGGGACAGGCTACGAGCAGTACTTC. It codes for CASSVSGTGYEQYF.

This sequence joins TRBV6-6 and TRBJ1-1; D remains unclear. CDR1 and CDR2 from the germline V gene are MNHNY and SVGAGI (reference sequence). The CDR3 has 11 amino acids. With 4 bases removed from V and 3 bases from J, the gap between germline ends came to 3 bases. The CDR3 region has the DNA TGTGCCAGCAGTTGGGACACTGAAGCTTTCTTT. Translating gives CASSWDTEAFF.

This clonotype was counted a few times. The chain joins TRBV7-9 to TRBJ2-5; 16 nucleotides match TRBD2. V lost 11 bases and J lost 4; bases outside the gene matches: 10. The CDR3 is made up of 16 amino acids. Germline V gene sequence: CDR1 SEHNR, CDR2 FQNEAQ (reference sequence). The CDR3 loop is CAGRPGLAGGGETQYF. As DNA, the CDR3 is TGTGCCGGACGTCCGGGACTAGCGGGAGGGGGAGAGACCCAGTACTTC.